This section outlines one T cell receptor (beta chain) sequence together with its context. This clonotype was recorded at least ten times. Its antigen is not yet known. No qualities accompany the bases; no much larger clone lies one base away. Ophthalmopathy patients had moderately to severely active disease, Clinical Activity Score of at least 3, NOSPECS grade of at least 4, and disease duration under 3 months. Patients with other autoimmune diseases, uncontrolled infections, pregnancy or lactation were excluded. Diagnosis relied on clinical symptoms, serum thyroxine, TRAb, thyroid ultrasound and orbital computed tomography. PBMCs were isolated from 10 ml of fresh peripheral blood by Ficoll-Paque density gradient centrifugation. Total RNA was extracted using Trizol reagent, and RNA quality was checked on an Agilent 2100 Bioanalyzer. This entry comes from a study of Graves' ophthalmopathy and Graves' hyperthyroidism (dated by TCRdb to between 2018 and 2020). Study-level background: Peripheral blood was collected at initial diagnosis, before any treatment. For independent validation, a separate cohort was made up of some 19 hyperthyroidism patients plus 17 patients who later progressed from hyperthyroidism to ophthalmopathy. To explore V-J signatures that distinguish ophthalmopathy from hyperthyroidism, a discovery set of around 100 patients was enrolled, made up of roughly 41 with ophthalmopathy and around 60 with stable hyperthyroidism. Following sample collection, hyperthyroidism patients were given methimazole at a starting dose of 30 mg daily, and ophthalmopathy patients were given high-dose intravenous methylprednisolone. The study used TCR beta repertoire signatures to distinguish Graves' ophthalmopathy from Graves' hyperthyroidism and to predict progression to ophthalmopathy. In total, some 130 blood samples were TCR-sequenced: under 45 ophthalmopathy, under 85 hyperthyroidism and approximately 17 hyperthyroidism-to-ophthalmopathy patients. In over 5 hyperthyroidism patients, the T-cell repertoire of thyroid tissue was compared with the T-cell repertoire of blood. Study-level results and caveats: In validation, the model predicted ophthalmopathy progression with about 64% sensitivity and 72% to 80% specificity; 12 predicted patients were CT-confirmed with GO in a median of approximately 6.5 months. Ophthalmopathy was separated from stable hyperthyroidism by the 13-signature model with 85% to 90% sensitivity and 81% to 83% specificity in cross-validation and with 80%/75% in the test set. Among expanded thyroid clonotypes with frequency above 0.001, most also showed up in blood, which suggests that blood repertoires may reflect the thyroid immune response. No statistical method was used to set the sample size in advance, and the investigators knew which group each participant was assigned to.

TCR beta CDR3 regions were amplified from RNA transcripts for repertoire sequencing. The first round was an RT-PCR using HTBI primers with the Qiagen OneStep RT-PCR kit, and this first round was followed by a second-round multiplex PCR, then size selection and purification. Sequencing of the libraries was carried out on an Illumina HiSeq2000 in paired-end mode with 100 bp reads. Per the authors' processing: SOAPnuke was used for read processing, and reads with adapters, uncalled bases, a mean Phred below 15, or no exact constant-primer or identifier match were discarded. COPE v1.2.5 was used to merge the high-quality paired reads. Each unique nucleotide sequence was defined as a clonotype, and clonotypes were aligned to IMGT TRB V, D and J references with MiTCR v1.1. Analysis was restricted to V-J combinations with a frequency above 0.0001, which covered over 98% of repertoires. For each V-J combination, a TCR clonal expansion and chaos score was defined as the ratio of F50 clonal expansion to chaos observed in the TCRdist matrix. Features were reduced by Welch's t-statistics and random forest to around 13 V-J combinations, which fed a naive Bayes classifier. Thyroid-blood repertoire similarity was quantified with the Morisita-Horn index. TCRdb's own reprocessing of the public reads used fastp at Q25 and MiXCR and kept productive beta chains. Each entry is one CDR3 protein sequence, shown with its most common DNA and genes. TCRdb, rather than the study authors, made the V and J calls. This sample is represented by under 350,000 distinct CDR3 sequences; around a sixth of them were singletons. The biggest ten clones account for around 12% of the sample.

V was cut back by 6 bases and J by 10 bases, leaving a gap of 18 bases between them. The germline V gene provides CDR1 SNHLY and CDR2 FYNNEI. Taken from cysteine to phenylalanine, the CDR3 has 13 residues. Just the 39-base CDR3 DNA is kept, in frame starting at base 1. Specimen: peripheral blood. The rearranged chain carries TRBV2 and TRBJ1-2; a confident D gene designation cannot be given. The TCR comes from an adult man with Graves' ophthalmopathy. The CDR3 has the sequence CASSVHLRSYYTF. The base sequence is TGTGCCAGCAGCGTCCATTTACGCAGTTACTACACCTTC.